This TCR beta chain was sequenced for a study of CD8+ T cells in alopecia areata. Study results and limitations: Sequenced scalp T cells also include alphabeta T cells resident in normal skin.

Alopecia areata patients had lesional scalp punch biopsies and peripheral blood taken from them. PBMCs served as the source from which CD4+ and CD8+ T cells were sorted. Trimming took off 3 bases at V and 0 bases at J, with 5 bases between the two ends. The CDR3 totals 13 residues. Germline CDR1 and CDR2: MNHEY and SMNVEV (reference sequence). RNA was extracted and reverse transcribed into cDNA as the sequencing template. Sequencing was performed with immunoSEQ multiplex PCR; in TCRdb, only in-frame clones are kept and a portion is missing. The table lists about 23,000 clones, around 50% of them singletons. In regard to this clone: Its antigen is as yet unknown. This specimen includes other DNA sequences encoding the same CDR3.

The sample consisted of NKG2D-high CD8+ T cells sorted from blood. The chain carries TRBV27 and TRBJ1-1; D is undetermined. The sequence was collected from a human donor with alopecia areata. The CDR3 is CASSLGLNTEAFF. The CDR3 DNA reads TGTGCCAGCAGTTTGGGTCTGAACACTGAAGCTTTCTTT.